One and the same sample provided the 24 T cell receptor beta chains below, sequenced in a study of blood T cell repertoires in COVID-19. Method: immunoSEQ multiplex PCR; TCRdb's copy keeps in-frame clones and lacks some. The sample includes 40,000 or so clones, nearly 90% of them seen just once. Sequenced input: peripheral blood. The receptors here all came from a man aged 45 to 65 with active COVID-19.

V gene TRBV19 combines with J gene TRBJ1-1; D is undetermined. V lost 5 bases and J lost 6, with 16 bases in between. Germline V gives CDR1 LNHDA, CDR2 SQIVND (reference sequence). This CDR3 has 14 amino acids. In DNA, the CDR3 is TGTGCCAGTAGTGGCCCTCGATTATATGCTGAAGCTTTCTTT. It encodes CASSGPRLYAEAFF.

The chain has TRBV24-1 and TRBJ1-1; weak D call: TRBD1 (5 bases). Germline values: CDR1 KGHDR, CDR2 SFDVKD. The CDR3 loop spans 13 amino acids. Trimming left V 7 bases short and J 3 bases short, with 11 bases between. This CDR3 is CATSDSSYTEAFF. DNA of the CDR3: TGTGCCACCAGCGACAGTTCATACACTGAAGCTTTCTTT.

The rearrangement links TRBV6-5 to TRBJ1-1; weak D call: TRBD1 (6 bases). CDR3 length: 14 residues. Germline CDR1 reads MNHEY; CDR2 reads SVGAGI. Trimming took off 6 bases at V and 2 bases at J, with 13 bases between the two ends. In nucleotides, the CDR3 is TGTGCCAGCAGCCAAGGGACACTTAACACTGAAGCTTTCTTT. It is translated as CASSQGTLNTEAFF.

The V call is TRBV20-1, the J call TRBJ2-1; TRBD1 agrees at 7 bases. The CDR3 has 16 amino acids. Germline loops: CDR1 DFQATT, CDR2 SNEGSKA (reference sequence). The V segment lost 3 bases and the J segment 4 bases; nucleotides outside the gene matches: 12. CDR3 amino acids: CSASGLRDREYNEQFF. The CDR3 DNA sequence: TGCAGTGCTAGTGGGCTCCGGGACAGAGAATACAATGAGCAGTTCTTC.

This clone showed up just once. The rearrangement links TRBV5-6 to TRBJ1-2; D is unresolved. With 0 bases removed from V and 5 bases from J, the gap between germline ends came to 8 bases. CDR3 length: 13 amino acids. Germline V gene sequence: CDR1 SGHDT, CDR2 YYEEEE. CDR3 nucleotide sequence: TGTGCCAGCAGCTTGGGGACTGTTTATGGCTACACCTTC. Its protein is CASSLGTVYGYTF. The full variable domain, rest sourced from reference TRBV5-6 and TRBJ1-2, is DAGVTQSPTHLIKTRGQQVTLRCSPKSGHDTVSWYQQALGQGPQFIFQYYEEEERQRGNFPDRFSGHQFPNYSSELNVNALLLGDSALYLCASSLGTVYGYTFGSGTRLTVV.

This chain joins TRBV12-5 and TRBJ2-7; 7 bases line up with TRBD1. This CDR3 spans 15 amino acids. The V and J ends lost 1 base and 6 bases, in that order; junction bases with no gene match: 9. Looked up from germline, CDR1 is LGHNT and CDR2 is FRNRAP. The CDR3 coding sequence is TGTGCTAGTGGTTTGGGAACAGGGGCCCCGGCCGAGCAGTACTTC. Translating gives CASGLGTGAPAEQYF.

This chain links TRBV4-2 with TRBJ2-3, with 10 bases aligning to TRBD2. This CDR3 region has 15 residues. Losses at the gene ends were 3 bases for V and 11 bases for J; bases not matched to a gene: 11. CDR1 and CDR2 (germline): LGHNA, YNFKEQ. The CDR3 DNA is TGTGCCAGCAGCCAGGGAAGCGGGGGGGCCGACTTGCAGTATTTT. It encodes CASSQGSGGADLQYF.

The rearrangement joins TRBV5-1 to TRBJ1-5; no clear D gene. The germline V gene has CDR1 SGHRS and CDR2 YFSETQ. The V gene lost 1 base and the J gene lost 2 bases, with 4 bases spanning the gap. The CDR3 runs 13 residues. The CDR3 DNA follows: TGCGCCAGCAGCTTGACTGGCAATCAGCCCCAGCATTTT. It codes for CASSLTGNQPQHF.

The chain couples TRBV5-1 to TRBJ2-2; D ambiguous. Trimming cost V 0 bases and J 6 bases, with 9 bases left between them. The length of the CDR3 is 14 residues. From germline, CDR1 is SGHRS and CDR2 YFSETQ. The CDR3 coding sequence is TGCGCCAGCAGCTTGGGGTTTGAGGCCGGGGAGCTGTTTTTT. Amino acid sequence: CASSLGFEAGELFF.

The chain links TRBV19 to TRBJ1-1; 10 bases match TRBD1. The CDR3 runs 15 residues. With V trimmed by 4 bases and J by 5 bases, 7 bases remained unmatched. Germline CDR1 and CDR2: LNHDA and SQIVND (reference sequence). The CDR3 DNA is TGTGCCAGTAGTAAAGAGACAGGGGGCGCGACTGAAGCTTTCTTT. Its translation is CASSKETGGATEAFF.

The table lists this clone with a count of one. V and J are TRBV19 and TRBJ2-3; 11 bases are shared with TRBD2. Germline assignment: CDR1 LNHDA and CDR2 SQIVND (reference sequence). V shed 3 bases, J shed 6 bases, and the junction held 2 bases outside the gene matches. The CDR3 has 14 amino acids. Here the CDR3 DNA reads TGTGCCAGTAGTATTAGCGGGGGGGCCGATACGCAGTATTTT. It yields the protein CASSISGGADTQYF.

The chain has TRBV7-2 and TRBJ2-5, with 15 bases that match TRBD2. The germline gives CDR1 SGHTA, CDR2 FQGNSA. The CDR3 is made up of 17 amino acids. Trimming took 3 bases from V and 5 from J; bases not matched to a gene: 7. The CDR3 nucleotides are TGTGCCAGCAGCTTTGGACTAGCGGGGGGGACATCTGAGACCCAGTACTTC. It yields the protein CASSFGLAGGTSETQYF.

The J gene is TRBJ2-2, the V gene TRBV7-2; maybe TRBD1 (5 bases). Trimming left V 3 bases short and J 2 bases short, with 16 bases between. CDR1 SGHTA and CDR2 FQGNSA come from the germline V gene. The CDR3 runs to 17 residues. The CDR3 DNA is TGTGCCAGCAGCTTGTTCGGACGTGGACACAACACCGGGGAGCTGTTTTTT. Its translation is CASSLFGRGHNTGELFF.

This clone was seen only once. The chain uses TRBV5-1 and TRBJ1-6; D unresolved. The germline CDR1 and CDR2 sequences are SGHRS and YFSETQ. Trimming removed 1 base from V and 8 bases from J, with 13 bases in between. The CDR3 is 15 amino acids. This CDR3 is CASSLFDASDSPLHF. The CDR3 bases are TGCGCCAGCAGCTTGTTTGATGCCTCGGATTCACCCCTCCACTTT.

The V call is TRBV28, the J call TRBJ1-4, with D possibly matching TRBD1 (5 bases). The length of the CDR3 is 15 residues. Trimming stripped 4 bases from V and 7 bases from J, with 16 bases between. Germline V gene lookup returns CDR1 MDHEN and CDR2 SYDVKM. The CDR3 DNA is TGTGCCAGCAGTTCCATTGGGGGGAACGGTGAAAAACTGTTTTTT. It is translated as CASSSIGGNGEKLFF.

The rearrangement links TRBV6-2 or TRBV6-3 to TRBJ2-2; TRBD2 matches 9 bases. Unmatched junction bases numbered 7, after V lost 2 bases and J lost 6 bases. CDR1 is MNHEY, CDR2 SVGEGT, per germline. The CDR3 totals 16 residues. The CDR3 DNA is TGTGCCAGCAGTTACCGGGCGGGGGGGCCGTCCGGGGAGCTGTTTTTT. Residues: CASSYRAGGPSGELFF.

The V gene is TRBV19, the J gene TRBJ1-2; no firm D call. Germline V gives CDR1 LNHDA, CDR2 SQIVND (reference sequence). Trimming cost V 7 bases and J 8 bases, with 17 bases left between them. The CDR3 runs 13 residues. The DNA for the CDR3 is TGTGCCAGTAATCTAGCCCCGTCGTGGGGCTACACCTTC. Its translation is CASNLAPSWGYTF.

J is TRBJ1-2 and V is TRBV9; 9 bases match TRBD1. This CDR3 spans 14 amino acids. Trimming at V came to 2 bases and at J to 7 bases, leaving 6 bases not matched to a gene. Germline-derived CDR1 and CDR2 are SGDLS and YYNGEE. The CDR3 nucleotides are TGTGCCAGCAGCGTGGGGACAGGGACGGGTGGCTACACCTTC. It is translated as CASSVGTGTGGYTF.

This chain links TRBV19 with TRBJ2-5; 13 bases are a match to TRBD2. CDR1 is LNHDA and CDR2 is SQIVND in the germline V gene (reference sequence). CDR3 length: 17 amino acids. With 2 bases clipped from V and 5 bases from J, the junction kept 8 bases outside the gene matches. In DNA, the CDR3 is TGTGCCAGTAGTATACTCCCGACTAGCGGGGGGCGGGAGACCCAGTACTTC. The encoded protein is CASSILPTSGGRETQYF.

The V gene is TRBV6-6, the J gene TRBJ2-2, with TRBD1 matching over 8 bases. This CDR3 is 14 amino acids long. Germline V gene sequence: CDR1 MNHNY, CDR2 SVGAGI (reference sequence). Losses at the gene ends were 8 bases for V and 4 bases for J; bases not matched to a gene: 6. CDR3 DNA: TGTGCCAGCCAGGGACAGGCGATCACCGGGGAGCTGTTTTTT. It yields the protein CASQGQAITGELFF.

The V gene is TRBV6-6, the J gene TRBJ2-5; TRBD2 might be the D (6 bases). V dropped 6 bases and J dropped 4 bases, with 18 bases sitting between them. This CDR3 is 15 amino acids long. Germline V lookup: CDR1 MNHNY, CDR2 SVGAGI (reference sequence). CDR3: CASSPTRGTGETQYF. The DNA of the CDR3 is TGTGCCAGCAGCCCCACCCGGGGGACTGGAGAGACCCAGTACTTC.

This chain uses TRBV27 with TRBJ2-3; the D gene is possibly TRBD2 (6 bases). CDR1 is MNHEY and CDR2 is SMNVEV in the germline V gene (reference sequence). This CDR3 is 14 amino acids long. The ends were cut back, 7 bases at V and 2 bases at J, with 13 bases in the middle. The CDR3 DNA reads TGTGCCAGCAAACGGACGGGAGTCACAGATACGCAGTATTTT. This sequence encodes CASKRTGVTDTQYF.

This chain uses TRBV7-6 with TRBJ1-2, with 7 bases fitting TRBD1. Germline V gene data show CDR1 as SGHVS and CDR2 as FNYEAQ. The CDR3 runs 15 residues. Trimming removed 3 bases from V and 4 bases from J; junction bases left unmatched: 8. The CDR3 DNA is TGTGCCAGCAGCTTGGGAGCAGGGGGGATCTATGGCTACACCTTC. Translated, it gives CASSLGAGGIYGYTF.

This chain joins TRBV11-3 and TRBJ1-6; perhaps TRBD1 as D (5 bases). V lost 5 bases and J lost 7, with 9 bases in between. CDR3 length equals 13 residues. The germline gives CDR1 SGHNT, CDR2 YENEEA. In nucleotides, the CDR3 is TGTGCCAGCAGCGAGACAGCGAATTCACCCCTCCACTTT. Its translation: CASSETANSPLHF.